The 27 T cell receptor beta chains presented below share a single source sample, sequenced in a study of cytomegalovirus exposure and HLA in healthy donors. Amplification used 60 Vbeta primers and 13 Jbeta primers. The data were produced by immunoSEQ multiplex PCR, yet TCRdb's version contains in-frame clones alone and is incomplete. The sample has 60,000 to 70,000 clones, roughly 71% seen once; the top ten hold 20% to 25%. Input material: PBMCs. Receptors originate from a man in his fifties in good health and CMV-seropositive.

Within the sample, this clone is medium-sized. This chain joins TRBV6-1 and TRBJ2-7; 7 bases fit TRBD1. V was pared by 2 bases and J by 5 bases, with 6 bases of the junction left unmatched. The CDR3 has 14 residues. The germline gives CDR1 MNHNS, CDR2 SASEGT. CDR3 sequence: CASSEQGELDEQYF. CDR3 nucleotide sequence: TGTGCCAGCAGTGAACAGGGGGAGTTAGACGAGCAGTACTTC.

The CDR3 spells CAWSRGGTVGQPQHF. The CDR3 DNA sequence: TGTGCCTGGAGTCGCGGAGGGACAGTCGGTCAGCCCCAGCATTTT. This chain joins TRBV30 and TRBJ1-5; the match to TRBD1 covers 7 bases. V lost 2 bases and J lost 6; bases outside the gene matches: 10. The CDR3 consists of 15 residues. Per the germline V gene, CDR1 is GTSNPN and CDR2 is SVGIG (reference sequence).

V and J are TRBV5-4 and TRBJ2-7, with 10 bases identical to TRBD2. CDR1 is SGHNT and CDR2 is YYREEE in the germline V gene (reference sequence). Trimming cost V 1 base and J 6 bases; bases outside gene matches: 4. This CDR3 has 14 amino acids. The CDR3: CASSLPGLASEQYF. CDR3 sequence (DNA): TGTGCCAGCAGCTTGCCGGGACTAGCGAGCGAGCAGTACTTC.

This sequence joins TRBV27 and TRBJ2-6, with 14 nucleotides matching TRBD2. Trimming cost V 3 bases and J 2 bases; bases outside gene matches: 3. Looked up from germline, CDR1 is MNHEY and CDR2 is SMNVEV (reference sequence). CDR3 length: 18 amino acids. CDR3 coding DNA: TGTGCCAGCAGTTTGGGACTAGCGGGAGCAGCTGGGGCCAACGTCCTGACTTTC. Protein product: CASSLGLAGAAGANVLTF.

This rearrangement joins TRBV30 to TRBJ2-7; weak D call: TRBD2 (7 bases). Between the trimmed V and J ends, which lost 8 bases and 8 bases, there was a span of 22 bases. The germline V gene has CDR1 GTSNPN and CDR2 SVGIG (reference sequence). The CDR3 runs 13 residues. CDR3 DNA sequence: TGTGCCAGTGAGCGGGACACACACCGTCAGCAGTACTTC. It codes for CASERDTHRQQYF.

In this sample, this clone turned up once. The chain links TRBV15 to TRBJ2-7, with TRBD2 matching over 7 bases. CDR3 size: 16 residues. J gave up 0 bases and V 5 bases, and 10 bases lay outside the gene matches. CDR1 is LNHNV and CDR2 is YYDKDF in the germline V gene (reference sequence). The CDR3 region has the DNA TGTGCCACCAGCGGGAGGGCGGTGGCAAGCTCCTACGAGCAGTACTTC. It specifies CATSGRAVASSYEQYF.

This CDR3 is CASSLGAGVYEQYF. For the CDR3, the DNA is TGTGCCAGCAGCTTAGGGGCGGGAGTGTACGAGCAGTACTTC. The chain combines TRBV11-3 with TRBJ2-7; 7 bases line up with TRBD2. The CDR3 runs 14 residues. Germline V lookup: CDR1 SGHNT, CDR2 YENEEA. V lost 1 base, J lost 4 bases, and 4 bases stayed unmatched.

The chain combines TRBV20-1 with TRBJ2-5; D is perhaps TRBD2 (7 bases). Germline lookup yields CDR1 DFQATT and CDR2 SNEGSKA (reference sequence). Deletions cut 6 bases from V and 7 bases from J, with 12 bases between. The CDR3 is made up of 11 amino acids. The CDR3 DNA reads as TGCAGTGCAACTAGGGGGGGGACCCAGTACTTC. Its protein is CSATRGGTQYF.

V gene TRBV6-6 combines with J gene TRBJ1-3; possible D gene TRBD1, 5 bases. Germline CDR1 MNHNY, CDR2 SVGAGI (reference sequence). This CDR3 has 14 residues. Trimming cost V 11 bases and J 4 bases, with 18 bases left between them. CDR3 coding DNA: TGTGCCGCCTGTTCAGGGATTACCGGAAACACCATATATTTT. Translating it yields CAACSGITGNTIYF.

The chain has TRBV5-4 and TRBJ2-4, with D possibly matching TRBD2 (6 bases). There are 15 residues in the CDR3. V lost 0 bases and J lost 7, with 14 bases in between. CDR1 is SGHNT, CDR2 YYREEE, per germline (reference sequence). The CDR3 DNA is TGTGCCAGCAGCTTGGACACGGGGGTTGACAACATTCAGTACTTC. Its protein product is CASSLDTGVDNIQYF.

In its sample, this clone was seen a few times. CDR3: CASSSRQGGGTDTQYF. CDR3 DNA: TGTGCCAGCAGCAGTCGACAGGGTGGAGGCACAGATACGCAGTATTTT. The gene calls are TRBV7-8 and TRBJ2-3; 7 bases agree with TRBD1. Germline values: CDR1 SGHVS, CDR2 FQNEAQ. Germline trimming cut 5 bases from V and 1 base from J; bases unmatched to any gene: 9. The CDR3 consists of 16 residues.

The chain employs TRBV14 and TRBJ2-5, with D possibly TRBD1 on 6 matching bases. With 4 bases removed from V and 5 bases from J, the gap between germline ends came to 17 bases. The CDR3 runs 15 residues. Germline-derived CDR1 and CDR2 are SGHDN and FVKESK. DNA for the CDR3: TGTGCCAGCAGCCCCACCCCAGGGGATGCGGAGACCCAGTACTTC. Its translation: CASSPTPGDAETQYF.

Concerning this clone itself: This same CDR3 is encoded by further DNA sequences in the sample. CDR3 protein: CSATRDEQFF. CDR3 nucleotide sequence: TGCAGTGCTACCAGGGATGAGCAGTTCTTC. This rearrangement joins TRBV20-1 to TRBJ2-1; D perhaps matches TRBD1 (5 bases). The length of the CDR3 is 10 residues. Trimming took 4 bases from V and 8 from J, leaving 6 bases between them. Germline-derived CDR1 and CDR2 are DFQATT and SNEGSKA (reference sequence).

V and J are TRBV29-1 and TRBJ1-4; possible D gene TRBD1, 6 bases. V was cut by 3 bases and J by 8 bases, with 16 bases left in between. This CDR3 has 14 amino acids. CDR1 SQVTM and CDR2 ANQGSEA come from the germline V gene. The CDR3 loop reads CSVDNRASGEKLFF. The CDR3 bases are TGCAGCGTTGACAACAGGGCGTCAGGAGAAAAACTGTTTTTT.

The gene calls are TRBV7-9 and TRBJ1-1; a weak D match, TRBD1 (5 bases). The germline V gene has CDR1 SEHNR and CDR2 FQNEAQ (reference sequence). V was cut by 1 base and J by 8 bases, with 8 bases left in between. The CDR3 has 12 residues. The chain's CDR3 is CASSLEGREAFF. The CDR3 region has the DNA TGTGCCAGCAGCTTAGAGGGGAGGGAAGCTTTCTTT.

V gene TRBV11-2 combines with J gene TRBJ1-2; TRBD1 agrees at 11 bases. J was trimmed by 6 bases and V by 5 bases; bases with no gene match: 8. CDR1 is SGHAT and CDR2 is FQNNGV in the germline V gene. The CDR3 loop spans 15 amino acids. This CDR3 reads CASSPRTGGSDGYTF. Written as DNA, the CDR3 is TGTGCCAGCAGCCCAAGGACAGGGGGCTCTGATGGCTACACCTTC.

Of note for this clone: This sample also contains other DNA sequences that code for the same CDR3. The J gene is TRBJ2-1, the V gene TRBV2; a possible D gene is TRBD2 (6 bases). This CDR3 is 14 amino acids long. Germline V gives CDR1 SNHLY, CDR2 FYNNEI. V lost 2 bases, J lost 7 bases, and 12 bases lay in between. The DNA of the CDR3 is TGTGCCAGCAGTGAACCACGGAGGGAGAATGAGCAGTTCTTC. This sequence encodes CASSEPRRENEQFF.

This chain links TRBV10-1 with TRBJ1-1; no firm D call. In germline, CDR1 is WNHNN, CDR2 SYGVQD (reference sequence). Trimming removed 0 bases from V and 2 bases from J, with 10 bases in between. This CDR3 spans 15 amino acids. The CDR3 sequence: CASSESYPENTEAFF. CDR3 bases: TGCGCCAGCAGTGAGTCGTACCCAGAAAACACTGAAGCTTTCTTT.

The rearrangement links TRBV10-3 to TRBJ2-3; TRBD1 aligns across 10 bases. Unmatched junction bases numbered 7, after V lost 4 bases and J lost 3 bases. Per germline, CDR1 ENHRY and CDR2 SYGVKD. The CDR3 contains 16 residues. CDR3 loop: CAISADRGPRTDTQYF. CDR3 coding DNA: TGTGCCATCAGTGCAGACAGGGGGCCACGAACAGATACGCAGTATTTT.

This clone appeared once. V gene TRBV25-1 combines with J gene TRBJ1-1; D unresolved. Germline assignment: CDR1 MGHDK and CDR2 SYGVNS. This CDR3 has 12 residues. Trimming removed 6 bases from V and 5 bases from J, with 10 bases in between. In DNA form, the CDR3 reads TGTGCCAGCAGAGATGCCGGGACTGAAGCTTTCTTT. Translated: CASRDAGTEAFF.

This clone was observed a handful of times. V and J are TRBV5-4 and TRBJ2-7, with 7 bases aligning to TRBD2. CDR3 length: 14 residues. V was pared by 4 bases and J by 2 bases, with 6 bases of the junction left unmatched. CDR1 SGHNT and CDR2 YYREEE come from the germline V gene (reference sequence). The CDR3 loop reads CASSATSVAYEQYF. In DNA form, the CDR3 reads TGTGCCAGCAGCGCCACTAGCGTAGCCTACGAGCAGTACTTC.

The V and J genes are TRBV7-9 and TRBJ1-5; D perhaps matches TRBD1 (5 bases). V gave up 5 bases and J gave up 1 base, with 12 bases separating them. The CDR3 is 15 amino acids. Germline loops: CDR1 SEHNR, CDR2 FQNEAQ (reference sequence). CDR3: CASSPGGTSNQPQHF. CDR3 coding DNA: TGTGCCAGCAGCCCGGGGGGGACCAGCAATCAGCCCCAGCATTTT. Variable domain in full (rest from reference TRBV7-9 and TRBJ1-5): DTGVSQNPRHKITKRGQNVTFRCDPISEHNRLYWYRQTLGQGPEFLTYFQNEAQLEKSRLLSDRFSAERPKGSFSTLEIQRTEQGDSAMYLCASSPGGTSNQPQHFGDGTRLSIL.

The chain has TRBV23-1 and TRBJ1-2, with D tentatively TRBD1 (6 bases). TRBV23-1 is known as an ORF, though its function is uncertain. CDR3 length: 14 residues. V lost 6 bases to trimming and J lost 7 bases, with 18 bases between them. The CDR3 coding sequence is TGCGCCAGCAGACAAGGATACAGGGTAGGTGGCTACACCTTC. Its translation is CASRQGYRVGGYTF.

This chain uses TRBV9 with TRBJ2-2; D is uncertain. The length of the CDR3 is 13 residues. Per the germline V gene, CDR1 is SGDLS and CDR2 is YYNGEE. Trimming pared 3 bases from V and 6 bases from J, leaving 9 bases between. CDR3 amino acids: CASSEHPAGELFF. The CDR3 DNA reads TGTGCCAGCAGCGAACACCCCGCCGGGGAGCTGTTTTTT.

V is TRBV6-5 and J is TRBJ2-7; TRBD2 agrees at 15 bases. Germline values: CDR1 MNHEY, CDR2 SVGAGI. This CDR3 has 16 amino acids. Trimming removed 2 bases from V and 5 bases from J; junction bases left unmatched: 4. The CDR3 region is CASSYRTSGGADEQYF. CDR3 DNA: TGTGCCAGCAGTTACCGGACTAGCGGGGGGGCAGACGAGCAGTACTTC.

J is TRBJ2-7 and V is TRBV25-1; D may be TRBD1 (7 bases). Germline-derived CDR1 and CDR2 are MGHDK and SYGVNS. The CDR3 length is 14 residues. Trimming took 6 bases from V and 5 from J, leaving 17 bases between them. CDR3 in DNA: TGTGCCAGCAGCTTAGGAGGGGGCATCGACGAGCAGTACTTC. Encoded protein: CASSLGGGIDEQYF.

The chain links TRBV19 to TRBJ2-5; maybe TRBD1 (6 bases). CDR3 size: 15 residues. CDR1 and CDR2 (germline): LNHDA, SQIVND (reference sequence). Trimming left V 0 bases short and J 5 bases short, with 13 bases between. The CDR3 region has the DNA TGTGCCAGTAGTATAGATGGGGGCCAACCGGAGACCCAGTACTTC. Protein product: CASSIDGGQPETQYF.